This is a list of T cell receptor beta chains from one sample in a study of cytomegalovirus exposure and HLA in healthy donors. Sequencing was performed with immunoSEQ multiplex PCR; in TCRdb, only in-frame clones are kept and a portion is missing. This sample has about 330,000 clones; roughly 87% occur once, and the top ten carry roughly 1.2%. The sequencing input was PBMCs. Receptors were obtained from a woman in her thirties in good health and CMV-seropositive. CDR3s include the opening cysteine and the closing phenylalanine or tryptophan. D genes are given only for firm matches. Clone sizes are given selectively: once, few, many, or a class where the clone is expanded.

cdr3_length d_call clone_size j_call v_call cdr3_nt cdr3_aa
15 NA NA TRBJ2-7 TRBV15 TGTGCCACCAGCAGAGACCCCGGAGCAACCTACGAGCAGTACTTC CATSRDPGATYEQYF
15 NA NA TRBJ2-7 TRBV6-5 TGTGCCAGCAGAACGAAGCAGGGGGGAATCTACGAGCAGTACTTC CASRTKQGGIYEQYF
13 NA NA TRBJ1-4 TRBV13 TGTGCCAGCAGCTTAGGGACTAATGAAAAACTGTTTTTT CASSLGTNEKLFF
11 NA NA TRBJ1-2 TRBV18 TGTGCCAGCTCATCATTACAGGGCTACACCTTC CASSSLQGYTF
14 NA NA TRBJ2-7 TRBV27 TGTGCCAGCAGTTTATGGGCAATTCCTTACGAGCAGTACTTC CASSLWAIPYEQYF
13 NA NA TRBJ2-2 TRBV27 TGTGCCAGCACTCCCACGTGGGGCGGGGAGCTGTTTTTT CASTPTWGGELFF
12 NA NA TRBJ1-4 TRBV6-1 TGTGCCAGCAGTACCACAGGGGAAAAACTGTTTTTT CASSTTGEKLFF
18 NA NA TRBJ1-6 TRBV4-1 TGCGCCAGCAGCCAAGGACGTGGGGGCATGTCCTATAATTCACCCCTCCACTTT CASSQGRGGMSYNSPLHF
16 TRBD1 NA TRBJ2-1 TRBV10-3 TGTGCCATCAGTGAGGGACAGGGGGCCCCCTACAATGAGCAGTTCTTC CAISEGQGAPYNEQFF
13 NA NA TRBJ2-7 TRBV21-1 TGTGCCAGCCTAGGAACTACCCCCTACGAGCAGTACTTC CASLGTTPYEQYF
12 NA NA TRBJ1-6 TRBV6-5 TGTGCCAGCAGGGACCCGGGGGCGCCCCTCCACTTT CASRDPGAPLHF
17 TRBD2 NA TRBJ2-7 TRBV7-6 TGTGCCAGCAGCTTAGAACCGGGACTAGCGGGCCCTTACGAGCAGTACTTC CASSLEPGLAGPYEQYF
12 NA NA TRBJ1-2 TRBV27 TGTGCCAGCAGTTTACCAGGGGACGGCTACACCTTC CASSLPGDGYTF
12 NA NA TRBJ2-1 TRBV4-3 TGCGCCAGCAGCCAAGGGAACAATGAGCAGTTCTTC CASSQGNNEQFF
15 NA NA TRBJ1-1 TRBV11-2 TGTGCCAGCAGCTTAGTCTCGGGGCCGGCCACTGAAGCTTTCTTT CASSLVSGPATEAFF
14 NA NA TRBJ1-1 TRBV11-2 TGTGCCAGCAGCCTCGGGACTTTGAACACTGAAGCTTTCTTT CASSLGTLNTEAFF
14 NA few TRBJ1-6 TRBV19 TGTGCCAGTAGCATCATGGGACCATCGTCACCCCTCCACTTT CASSIMGPSSPLHF
10 NA NA TRBJ2-1 TRBV20-1 TGCAGTGCTACTTTAAGTGAGCAGTTCTTC CSATLSEQFF
14 NA NA TRBJ2-1 TRBV11-3 TGTGCCAGCAGCTTTGGGAGGGGGGACAATGAGCAGTTCTTC CASSFGRGDNEQFF
13 NA NA TRBJ2-2 TRBV6-1 TGTGCCAGCAGTGATTTTCGGAACGGGGAGCTGTTTTTT CASSDFRNGELFF
14 TRBD1 few TRBJ2-7 TRBV15 TGTGCCACCAGCAACAGGGGCCTCTCCTACGAGCAGTACTTC CATSNRGLSYEQYF
15 NA once TRBJ1-5 TRBV19 TGTGCCAGTAGAGAGGGTCTGGGTAGCAATCAGCCCCAGCATTTT CASREGLGSNQPQHF
15 NA many TRBJ2-2 TRBV15 TGTGCCACCAGCACCCTGCATGGGGACACCGGGGAGCTGTTTTTT CATSTLHGDTGELFF
16 TRBD1 NA TRBJ1-1 TRBV5-6 TGTGCCAGCAGCTCCGGGACAGGCGAAACGAACACTGAAGCTTTCTTT CASSSGTGETNTEAFF
16 TRBD2 NA TRBJ2-7 TRBV4-1 TGCGCCAGCAGCCAAGATGCTATAGCGGGAGGCTACGAGCAGTACTTC CASSQDAIAGGYEQYF
16 TRBD2 NA TRBJ2-3 TRBV2 TGTGCCAGCATGAACGGGGGGGCGGGCCTCACAGATACGCAGTATTTT CASMNGGAGLTDTQYF
14 NA NA TRBJ2-3 TRBV6-1 TGTGCCAGCAGTGAGCTGAGTGGCACAGATACGCAGTATTTT CASSELSGTDTQYF
15 NA NA TRBJ2-7 TRBV18 TGTGCCAGCTCATCCTCCAGGGGCAGGCAAGGTGAGCAGTACTTC CASSSSRGRQGEQYF
14 NA NA TRBJ2-7 TRBV19 TGTGCCACTGCGCCGTACGTTGGTGCCTACGAGCAGTACTTC CATAPYVGAYEQYF